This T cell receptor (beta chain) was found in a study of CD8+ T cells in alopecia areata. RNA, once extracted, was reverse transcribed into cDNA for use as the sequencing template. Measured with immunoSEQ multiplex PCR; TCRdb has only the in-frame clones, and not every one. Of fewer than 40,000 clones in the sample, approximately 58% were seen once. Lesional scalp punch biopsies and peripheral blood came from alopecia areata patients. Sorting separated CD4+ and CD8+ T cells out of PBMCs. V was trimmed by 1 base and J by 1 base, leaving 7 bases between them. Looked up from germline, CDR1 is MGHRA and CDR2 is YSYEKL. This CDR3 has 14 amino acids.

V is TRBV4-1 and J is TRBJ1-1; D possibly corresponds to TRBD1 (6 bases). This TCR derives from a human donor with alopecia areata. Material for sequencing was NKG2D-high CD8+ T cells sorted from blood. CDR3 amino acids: CASSQGGQNTEAFF. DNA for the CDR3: TGCGCCAGCAGCCAAGGGGGGCAGAACACTGAAGCTTTCTTT.